This T cell receptor beta chain was recovered during a study of T cells after yellow fever vaccination. Of note for this clonotype: Its antigen is currently unknown.

CDR3 length: 13 amino acids. V dropped 7 bases and J dropped 9; count of bases not matched to a gene: 11. The germline V gene has CDR1 SEHNR and CDR2 FQNEAQ (reference sequence). The study made its TCR cDNA through 5'RACE template switching. That step introduced a universal primer site along with UMIs. TCRdb re-called the 5' RACE reads with MiXCR, one entry per CDR3 protein. The sample includes some 350,000 distinct CDR3 sequences, approximately 4.2% of them seen just once. Notes on the study in general: The study noted that FACS-sorted repertoires could contain abundant clonotypes contaminating from the bulk population.

Sequencing was performed on PBMCs, taken 5 days after the yellow fever booster vaccination. The source of this sequence is a man younger than 30 who received the YFV17D yellow fever vaccine. The rearrangement joins TRBV7-9 to TRBJ2-5; 7 positions match TRBD1. The CDR3 is CASTRDRTGAQYF. CDR3 DNA sequence: TGTGCCAGCACCCGGGACAGAACAGGGGCCCAGTACTTC.